A selection of T cell receptor beta chains follows, all from one sample in a study of blood T cell repertoires in COVID-19. TCRdb's copy holds only in-frame clones and misses some; the assay was immunoSEQ multiplex PCR. The repertoire holds around 250,000 clones, with around 90% as singletons. Sample: PBMCs or T cells enriched from blood (not recorded which). The receptors derive from a human donor in a cohort exposed to, infected with or recovered from COVID-19 (not recorded which). The donor label of this sample is uncertain. CDR3s include the opening cysteine and the closing phenylalanine or tryptophan. D genes are given only for firm matches. Size is stated for part of the rows, as once, few or many counts, or as a class when the clone is expanded.

>NA|TRBV15|14|few|TRBJ1-2
CATSQGSEGYGYTF
TGTGCCACCAGCCAGGGGTCCGAGGGCTATGGCTACACCTTC
>NA|TRBV30|14|NA|TRBJ2-2
CAWGPQLNTGELFF
TGTGCCTGGGGACCGCAGTTGAACACCGGGGAGCTGTTTTTT
>NA|TRBV19|14|NA|TRBJ1-5
CASRERQEGKPQHF
TGTGCCAGTAGGGAGAGGCAGGAGGGTAAGCCCCAGCATTTT
>TRBD1|TRBV7-8|17|NA|TRBJ2-7
CASTLRETGTGVNEQYF
TGTGCCAGCACCCTACGGGAAACCGGGACAGGGGTCAACGAGCAGTACTTC
>NA|TRBV27|15|NA|TRBJ2-7
CASSLTPSASYEQYF
TGTGCCAGCAGTTTAACACCTAGCGCTAGCTACGAGCAGTACTTC
>TRBD1|TRBV5-1|16|NA|TRBJ1-1
CASSPGQGARYTEAFF
TGCGCCAGCAGCCCTGGACAGGGGGCGCGGTACACTGAAGCTTTCTTT
>TRBD1|TRBV27|15|NA|TRBJ2-3
CASSRGQDGTDTQYF
TGTGCCAGCAGTAGGGGGCAGGACGGCACAGATACGCAGTATTTT
>NA|TRBV24-1|15|NA|TRBJ1-2
CATSDGRTLNSGYTF
TGTGCCACCAGTGATGGTAGGACACTAAACAGTGGCTACACCTTC
>NA|TRBV5-5|13|NA|TRBJ1-6
CASSFDGNSPLHF
TGTGCCAGCAGCTTTGACGGGAATTCACCCCTCCACTTT
>NA|TRBV3-1/TRBV3-2|14|NA|TRBJ2-7
CASSPNRVSYEQYF
TGTGCCAGCAGCCCAAACCGGGTCTCCTACGAGCAGTACTTC
>NA|TRBV7-8|14|NA|TRBJ2-1
CASSRRSQRNEQFF
TGTGCCAGCAGCCGGAGGAGTCAACGGAATGAGCAGTTCTTC
>NA|TRBV5-3|12|NA|TRBJ1-5
CARSSFNQPQHF
TGTGCCAGAAGCTCTTTTAATCAGCCCCAGCATTTT
>TRBD2|TRBV30|14|NA|TRBJ2-7
CAWTGAGISYEQYF
TGTGCCTGGACGGGAGCGGGGATCTCCTACGAGCAGTACTTC
>TRBD1|TRBV7-9|17|NA|TRBJ1-5
CASSLGDRGLRDQPQHF
TGTGCCAGCAGCCTAGGGGACAGGGGGCTAAGGGATCAGCCCCAGCATTTT
>NA|TRBV30|13|NA|TRBJ1-1
CAWSAQGNTEAFF
TGTGCCTGGAGTGCACAGGGGAACACTGAAGCTTTCTTT
>TRBD1|TRBV3-1/TRBV3-2|16|NA|TRBJ1-6
CASSQDTGTGDSPLHF
TGTGCCAGCAGCCAAGACACCGGGACAGGGGATTCACCCCTCCACTTT
>TRBD1|TRBV18|14|NA|TRBJ1-6
CASSPDRVGSPLHF
TGTGCCAGCTCACCCGACAGGGTGGGTTCACCCCTCCACTTT
>NA|TRBV15|16|few|TRBJ2-7
CATSRDFGGRPYEQYF
TGTGCCACCAGCAGAGATTTTGGGGGCAGGCCCTACGAGCAGTACTTC
>TRBD1|TRBV7-9|13|NA|TRBJ1-1
CASSVQGATEAFF
TGTGCCAGCAGCGTACAGGGGGCAACTGAAGCTTTCTTT
>NA|TRBV6-1|17|NA|TRBJ1-2
CASSAAGGGGTNYGYTF
TGTGCCAGCAGTGCCGCCGGAGGGGGAGGGACTAACTATGGCTACACCTTC
>NA|TRBV5-4|13|NA|TRBJ2-2
CASSLADTGELFF
TGTGCCAGCAGCTTGGCGGACACCGGGGAGCTGTTTTTT
>NA|TRBV7-9|15|NA|TRBJ1-3
CASSSAGGLGNTIYF
TGTGCCAGCAGCTCCGCCGGGGGGCTTGGAAACACCATATATTTT
>TRBD1|TRBV18|16|NA|TRBJ2-2
CASSPSSDRETGELFF
TGTGCCAGCTCACCCTCCTCGGACAGGGAAACCGGGGAGCTGTTTTTT
>TRBD1|TRBV2|15|few|TRBJ1-5
CASSPTTGSGQPQHF
TGTGCCAGCAGCCCTACGACAGGGTCGGGTCAGCCCCAGCATTTT
>NA|TRBV6-2/TRBV6-3|13|NA|TRBJ1-2
CASSLLVLYGYTF
TGTGCCAGCAGTCTTCTCGTCCTCTATGGCTACACCTTC
>TRBD1|TRBV11-3|15|NA|TRBJ1-3
CASSQDRGLGNTIYF
TGTGCCAGCAGCCAGGACAGGGGGCTTGGAAACACCATATATTTT
>NA|TRBV5-4|17|NA|TRBJ2-2
CASSLPGQGPNTGELFF
TGTGCCAGCAGCTTGCCCGGGCAGGGCCCCAACACCGGGGAGCTGTTTTTT
>NA|TRBV18|15|NA|TRBJ1-3
CASSPGADSGNTIYF
TGTGCCAGCTCACCAGGGGCCGACTCTGGAAACACCATATATTTT
>TRBD1|TRBV7-8|15|NA|TRBJ2-2
CANPGQSSNTGELFF
TGTGCGAACCCGGGACAGAGTTCGAACACCGGGGAGCTGTTTTTT
>NA|TRBV29-1|12|NA|TRBJ1-1
CSVQGQITEAFF
TGCAGCGTACAGGGACAAATCACTGAAGCTTTCTTT
>TRBD2|TRBV18|18|NA|TRBJ2-5
CASSPLKPTSGVQETQYF
TGTGCCAGCTCACCACTTAAGCCGACTAGCGGGGTCCAAGAGACCCAGTACTTC
>TRBD1|TRBV24-1|13|NA|TRBJ2-3
CATSETGADTQYF
TGTGCCACCAGTGAGACAGGGGCAGATACGCAGTATTTT
>NA|TRBV7-2|14|NA|TRBJ2-3
CASSLGPVTDTQYF
TGTGCCAGCAGCTTAGGCCCAGTGACAGATACGCAGTATTTT
>NA|TRBV5-1|16|once|TRBJ1-4
CASSLGLPSTNEKLFF
TGCGCCAGCAGCTTGGGACTACCATCAACTAATGAAAAACTGTTTTTT
>NA|TRBV6-5|14|NA|TRBJ2-5
CASSWGGLGETQYF
TGTGCCAGCAGTTGGGGGGGCCTAGGAGAGACCCAGTACTTC
>NA|TRBV19|13|NA|TRBJ1-5
CASSPTWRQPQHF
TGTGCCAGTAGTCCGACCTGGAGGCAGCCCCAGCATTTT
>TRBD1|TRBV7-2|15|NA|TRBJ1-6
CASSSGQGAHSPLHF
TGTGCCAGCAGCTCGGGACAGGGGGCTCATTCACCCCTCCACTTT
>NA|TRBV6-5|15|NA|TRBJ2-2
CASSLAGKSTGELFF
TGTGCCAGCAGCTTAGCCGGGAAATCCACCGGGGAGCTGTTTTTT
>TRBD2|TRBV12-5|15|NA|TRBJ2-7
CASGRLAGDSYEQYF
TGTGCTAGTGGCCGGCTAGCGGGGGACTCCTACGAGCAGTACTTC
>TRBD1|TRBV5-4|15|NA|TRBJ1-3
CASSLDRGAGNTIYF
TGTGCCAGCAGCTTAGACAGGGGAGCTGGAAACACCATATATTTT
>TRBD1|TRBV5-1|15|once|TRBJ2-7
CASSWGDRGSYEQYF
TGCGCCAGCAGCTGGGGGGACAGGGGATCCTACGAGCAGTACTTC
>TRBD1|TRBV2|16|NA|TRBJ1-6
CASSEEGQLNHSPLHF
TGTGCCAGCAGTGAGGAGGGACAGCTTAATCATTCACCCCTCCACTTT
>NA|TRBV19|17|NA|TRBJ2-5
CASSTRTALLASETQYF
TGTGCCAGTAGTACCCGGACAGCCCTATTGGCGTCAGAGACCCAGTACTTC
>NA|TRBV1|13|NA|TRBJ2-5
CTSVSGGEETQYF
TGCACCAGCGTTAGCGGGGGCGAAGAGACCCAGTACTTC
>TRBD1|TRBV5-6|15|NA|TRBJ2-3
CASSLGQGSTDTQYF
TGTGCCAGCAGCTTGGGACAGGGTAGCACAGATACGCAGTATTTT
>NA|TRBV24-1|14|once|TRBJ1-5
CATSEQGSNQPQHF
TGTGCCACCAGTGAGCAGGGGAGCAATCAGCCCCAGCATTTT